The 22 T cell receptor beta chains reported below all come from one sample, sequenced in a study of T cell clonality in common variable immunodeficiency. Profiling relied on immunoSEQ multiplex PCR, and the TCRdb table lists in-frame clones only, not all of them. This sample has 80,000 or so clones, each found more than once. Specimen: peripheral blood mononuclear cells. These TCRs come from a person aged 18 to 70 in good health.

In its sample, this clone was seen many times. Read sequence stops 3 residues before the CDR3 end, and the germline J gene provides the missing end. V usage is TRBV29-1 and J usage is TRBJ2-7; 7 bases align to TRBD2. V lost 8 bases, J lost 6 bases, and 10 bases stayed unmatched. This CDR3 contains 12 residues. Germline loops: CDR1 SQVTM, CDR2 ANQGSEA. The DNA read from the CDR3 is TGCAGCAAACCCGGCGGGAGATTCGAG. It yields the protein CSKPGGRFE. The whole CDR3 sequence reads CSKPGGRFEQYF.

In this sample, this clone turned up many times. The CDR3 end lies 3 residues beyond the end of the read and is filled in from the germline J gene. The rearrangement links TRBV7-3 to TRBJ2-1; 7 bases map to TRBD2. The CDR3 is 18 residues long. V lost 2 bases to trimming and J lost 2 bases; unmatched junction nucleotides: 12. Germline CDR1 and CDR2: SGHTA and FQGTGA. The DNA read from the CDR3 is TGTGCCAGCAGCTTATTAGCGGGCGCACACAAGGCCTACAATGAG. This translates into CASSLLAGAHKAYNE. The whole CDR3 sequence is CASSLLAGAHKAYNEQFF. The full variable domain, completed using reference TRBV7-3 and TRBJ2-1, is GAGVSQTPSNKVTEKGKYVELRCDPISGHTALYWYRQSLGQGPEFLIYFQGTGAADDSGLPNDRFFAVRPEGSVSTLKIQRTERGDSAVYLCASSLLAGAHKAYNEQFFGPGTRLTVL.

In this sample, this clone turned up many times. Read coverage stops 3 residues before the CDR3 terminus; the germline J gene supplies the remainder. This chain uses TRBV30 with TRBJ2-7; 7 bases agree with TRBD2. The ends lost 7 bases at V and 2 bases at J; junction bases unmatched: 8. From germline, CDR1 is GTSNPN and CDR2 SVGIG (reference sequence). This CDR3 comprises 13 residues. Incomplete CDR3 DNA: TGTGCCTCCCTGGGGGGGAGCGCCTACGAG. This encodes CASLGGSAYE. The whole CDR3 region reads CASLGGSAYEQYF.

As to this clone: A much more abundant neighbour one base away suggests this may be a read error. The DNA ends 3 residues before the CDR3 does, and the rest of the CDR3 is filled in from the germline J gene. The V gene is TRBV7-3, the J gene TRBJ2-2; D is undetermined. The CDR3 is 11 residues long. Germline values: CDR1 SGHTA, CDR2 FQGTGA. The sequenced part of the CDR3 DNA is TGTTCCAGCAGTCAATCCGGGGAG. Translation gives CSSSQSGE. In full, the CDR3 reads CSSSQSGELFF.

This clone was seen many times. The CDR3 extends 3 residues past the end of the read, so its final part is completed from the germline J gene. The chain couples TRBV4-1 to TRBJ2-3, with 8 bases identical to TRBD1. This CDR3 comprises 17 residues. Germline lookup yields CDR1 MGHRA and CDR2 YSYEKL. V lost 2 bases, J lost 3 bases, and 10 bases stayed unmatched. The covered CDR3 bases are TGCGCCAGCAGCCAAAGACGACAGGGGTCGCTGACAGATACG. This sequence encodes CASSQRRQGSLTDT. The CDR3 in full is CASSQRRQGSLTDTQYF.

This clone was seen many times. The read ends 3 residues shy of where the CDR3 ends; the end is completed using the germline J gene. The chain has TRBV7-3 and TRBJ1-5, with no clear D. The length of the CDR3 is 13 residues. Germline V gene lookup returns CDR1 SGHTA and CDR2 FQGTGA. Trimming cost V 5 bases and J 9 bases, with 14 bases left between them. CDR3 sequence: CASSLDPPTPQHF. CDR3 bases read: TGTGCCAGCAGCCTAGACCCCCCAACGCCC.

This clone was seen repeatedly, ten times or more. The read finishes 3 residues shy of the CDR3 end, and the germline J gene is used to complete it. This chain uses TRBV7-2 with TRBJ1-6; TRBD1 is a possible D gene (5 bases). The V gene's germline CDR1 is SGHTA and CDR2 FQGNSA. CDR3 length: 12 residues. V lost 5 bases, J lost 10 bases, and 9 bases lay in between. CDR3 sequence reads: CASSPQGSPLHF. Incomplete CDR3 DNA: TGTGCCAGCAGCCCGCAGGGATCACCC. The full variable domain, with the rest looked up from reference TRBV7-2 and TRBJ1-6, is GAGVSQSPSNKVTEKGKDVELRCDPISGHTALYWYRQSLGQGLEFLIYFQGNSAPDKSGLPSDRFSAERTGGSVSTLTIQRTQQEDSAVYLCASSPQGSPLHFGNGTRLTVT.

This clone has a count of ten or more. The read terminates 3 residues ahead of where the CDR3 ends, so the germline J gene completes it. This chain joins TRBV5-1 and TRBJ1-1; 9 bases are shared with TRBD1. The CDR3 covers 21 residues. Germline V gene lookup returns CDR1 SGHRS and CDR2 YFSETQ. Trimming at V came to 3 bases and at J to 4 bases, leaving 25 bases not matched to a gene. CDR3 loop: CASSSRQGDSLRSKPGTEAFF. The covered CDR3 bases are TGCGCCAGCAGCTCCCGACAGGGGGACAGTCTGCGATCCAAACCGGGCACTGAA.

This clone was recorded at least ten times. The CDR3 is cut off 3 residues early in the read; its end comes from the germline J gene. J is TRBJ2-7 and V is TRBV5-6; maybe TRBD2 (6 bases). This CDR3 contains 15 residues. The V and J ends lost 4 bases and 6 bases respectively, with 20 bases between them. Per germline, CDR1 SGHDT and CDR2 YYEEEE. The DNA read from the CDR3 is TGTGCCAGCAGCGCCTCCGGGCTAGCGAGCCCCGAG. Its protein product is CASSASGLASPE. The entire CDR3 protein reads CASSASGLASPEQYF.

This clone has ten or more counts. The read gets to within 3 residues of the CDR3 end, and the germline J gene fills in the rest. In the same sample, other DNA sequences code for this CDR3. This sequence joins TRBV19 and TRBJ1-4, with a tentative D call TRBD1 (5 bases). The length of the CDR3 is 14 residues. Germline V gives CDR1 LNHDA, CDR2 SQIVND (reference sequence). V lost 3 bases and J 10 bases, leaving 15 bases between the germline ends. The sequenced CDR3 bases are TGTGCCAGTAGTATTTTGTCGGGGGAAGCAAAA. This sequence encodes CASSILSGEAK. The complete CDR3 sequence is CASSILSGEAKLFF. The complete variable domain, with remaining parts taken from reference TRBV19 and TRBJ1-4, reads DGGITQSPKYLFRKEGQNVTLSCEQNLNHDAMYWYRQDPGQGLRLIYYSQIVNDFQKGDIAEGYSVSREKKESFPLTVTSAQKNPTAFYLCASSILSGEAKLFFGSGTQLSVL.

This clone was counted ten times or more. The read terminates 3 residues ahead of where the CDR3 ends, so the germline J gene completes it. The rearrangement uses TRBV28 and TRBJ2-7; D remains ambiguous. The CDR3 runs 14 residues. Germline V lookup: CDR1 MDHEN, CDR2 SYDVKM. Trimming removed 6 bases at V and 3 bases at J, with 15 bases between. CDR3 DNA (partial): TGTGCCAGCAGCCTAACCCCGGGTAACTACGAG. Its translation is CASSLTPGNYE. The full CDR3 reads CASSLTPGNYEQYF.

In its sample, this clone was seen many times. The CDR3 loop reads CASSLAGLADNEQFF. The covered CDR3 bases are TGTGCCAGCAGCTTAGCGGGACTAGCGGACAATGAG. V gene TRBV7-2 combines with J gene TRBJ2-1; the match to TRBD2 covers 11 bases. The read stops 3 residues short of the end of the CDR3; the missing end is completed from the germline J gene. J was trimmed by 5 bases and V by 0 bases; bases with no gene match: 0. Germline V gene data show CDR1 as SGHTA and CDR2 as FQGNSA. The CDR3 spans 15 residues.

This clone was counted at least ten times. The read halts 3 residues ahead of the CDR3 end, with the missing end drawn from the germline J gene. The V gene is TRBV18, the J gene TRBJ1-4; possible D gene TRBD1, 6 bases. V lost 3 bases and J 0 bases, leaving 17 bases between the germline ends. This CDR3 has 18 residues. CDR1 is KGHSH and CDR2 is LQKENI in the germline V gene. CDR3 loop: CASSPSPRKGATNEKLFF. The sequenced part of the CDR3 DNA is TGTGCCAGCTCACCGTCGCCGAGAAAGGGGGCAACTAATGAAAAA.

This clone has at least ten counts. The CDR3 extends 3 residues past the end of the read, so its final part is completed from the germline J gene. This chain joins TRBV10-3 and TRBJ2-7; D gene ambiguous. The length of the CDR3 is 12 residues. V lost 2 bases and J 4 bases, leaving 6 bases between the germline ends. Germline lookup yields CDR1 ENHRY and CDR2 SYGVKD. The sequenced part of the CDR3 DNA is TGTGCCATCAGTGAGCAGACTTACGAG. It encodes CAISEQTYE. The complete CDR3 reads CAISEQTYEQYF.

This clone was observed many times. The CDR3 is cut off 3 residues early in the read; its end comes from the germline J gene. The chain recombines TRBV6-1 with TRBJ2-5, with 8 bases that match TRBD1. CDR1 is MNHNS and CDR2 is SASEGT in the germline V gene. V lost 4 bases to trimming and J lost 1 base; unmatched junction nucleotides: 8. The CDR3 covers 16 residues. This CDR3 reads CASSVWDRTLQETQYF. The sequenced CDR3 bases are TGTGCCAGCAGTGTTTGGGACAGGACACTCCAAGAGACC.

This clone has ten or more counts. Read data end 3 residues before the CDR3 end; the end is taken from the germline J gene. J is TRBJ2-7 and V is TRBV7-8; TRBD2 agrees at 12 bases. J was trimmed by 0 bases and V by 5 bases; bases with no gene match: 5. CDR1 SGHVS and CDR2 FQNEAQ come from the germline V gene. The CDR3 spans 16 residues. The covered CDR3 bases are TGTGCCAGCAGCCCTAGCGGGAGGGCAAGCTCCTACGAG. Translation: CASSPSGRASSYE. The full CDR3 protein is CASSPSGRASSYEQYF.

In its sample, this clone was seen many times. With the read ending 3 residues before the CDR3 end, the germline J gene is used to fill in that end. The chain uses TRBV7-2 and TRBJ1-6; D is ambiguous. The CDR3 totals 12 residues. In germline, CDR1 is SGHTA, CDR2 FQGNSA. Trimming took 5 bases from V and 7 from J, leaving 6 bases between them. CDR3 residues: CASSLVNSPLHF. The covered CDR3 bases are TGTGCCAGCAGCCTTGTAAATTCACCC.

This clone was picked up many times. The read halts 3 residues ahead of the CDR3 end, with the missing end drawn from the germline J gene. The chain combines TRBV7-9 with TRBJ2-3; D call uncertain. Per the germline V gene, CDR1 is SEHNR and CDR2 is FQNEAQ (reference sequence). The CDR3 totals 14 residues. Trimming took 5 bases from V and 5 from J, leaving 14 bases between them. This CDR3 is CASSQRELQDTQYF. The covered CDR3 bases are TGTGCCAGCAGCCAACGTGAGCTGCAAGATACG.

This clone was recorded at least ten times. CDR3 DNA, as far as it was read: TGCGCCAGCAGCCAAGCTGGAGGGGCGGCCTACAATGAG. Its translation is CASSQAGGAAYNE. The CDR3 in its entirety is CASSQAGGAAYNEQFF. V and J are TRBV4-1 and TRBJ2-1; TRBD2 is a possible D gene (6 bases). The CDR3 goes on 3 residues after the read ends, and that part is filled in from the germline J gene. CDR3 size: 16 residues. Germline CDR1 is MGHRA and CDR2 is YSYEKL. Trimming pared 1 base from V and 2 bases from J, leaving 12 bases between.

This clone has a count of ten or more. The read terminates 3 residues before the CDR3 end, so the remaining end is supplied by the germline J gene. V is TRBV10-2 and J is TRBJ2-1; 10 nucleotides agree with TRBD2. The CDR3 has 15 residues. The junction had 8 bases not matched to a gene; V was cut back by 3 bases and J by 9 bases. The germline gives CDR1 WSHSY, CDR2 SAAADI. The sequenced part of the CDR3 DNA is TGCGCCAGCAGTGATCCGGGACTAGCGTTCGGTGAG. It codes for CASSDPGLAFGE. The whole CDR3 sequence is CASSDPGLAFGEQFF.

There are many counts of this clone. The read is 3 residues too short to cover the CDR3 end, so that end is filled in from the germline J gene. This chain joins TRBV6-2 or TRBV6-3 and TRBJ2-7; D may be TRBD2 (5 bases). The CDR3 loop spans 15 amino acids. The V end was cut by 5 bases, the J end by 5 bases, with 19 bases between. CDR1 and CDR2 (germline): MNHEY, SVGEGT. The CDR3 sequence: CASSPLLGFPNEQYF. The sequenced CDR3 bases are TGTGCCAGCAGTCCCCTACTAGGATTCCCAAACGAG.

This clone was seen only a few times. The CDR3 is cut off 3 residues early in the read; its end comes from the germline J gene. The genes are TRBV18 and TRBJ1-2; no clear D. The CDR3 is 17 amino acids. Germline V CDR1 and CDR2: KGHSH, LQKENI. The CDR3 region is CASSPPTSGSFHNDYTF. CDR3 DNA (partial): TGTGCCAGCTCCCCTCCGACTAGCGGGAGCTTCCACAATGAC.